The 15 T cell receptor beta chains listed next were all sequenced from one sample in a study of CXCR3-negative and CXCR3-positive naive CD8 T cells. Libraries were UMI-labeled 5' RACE TRB cDNA. Following a re-call of the 5' RACE reads, TCRdb has one entry per CDR3 protein and lacks DNA. The table lists some 130,000 distinct CDR3 sequences, with 0.45% to 0.55% in the top ten. The sequenced material came from naive CXCR3- CD8+ T cells from blood. Subset described: CD45RO-CCR7+CD27+CD95- naive CD8+ T cells lacking CXCR3 (TNR3-). These receptors all stem from a human donor in good health. Some clones in this sample may be carry-over from other donors' samples.

This rearrangement joins TRBV9 to TRBJ2-1; TCRdb's assignment of TRBD1 cannot be checked, as there is no DNA. The CDR3 is 16 amino acids. The germline CDR1 and CDR2 sequences are SGDLS and YYNGEE. The CDR3 is CASSERGRALYNEQFF.

The chain carries TRBV27 and TRBJ2-2; TCRdb's D gene call, TRBD1, goes unchecked for lack of DNA. The CDR3 extends over 15 amino acids. Germline V CDR1 and CDR2: MNHEY, SMNVEV (reference sequence). CDR3 loop: CASSLYRGEIGELFF.

This chain connects TRBV28 to TRBJ2-4; TCRdb names TRBD2, which stays unverified in the absence of DNA. The CDR3 covers 17 residues. Germline CDR1 reads MDHEN; CDR2 reads SYDVKM. The CDR3 protein is CASSLSGLAVPGNIQYF.

The rearrangement uses TRBV10-3 and TRBJ2-3. Germline V gene lookup returns CDR1 ENHRY and CDR2 SYGVKD. The CDR3 extends over 13 amino acids. The CDR3: CAISEVGTDTQYF.

V and J are TRBV11-2 and TRBJ1-1; with no DNA, the TCRdb D assignment of TRBD1 cannot be verified. CDR1 and CDR2 (germline): SGHAT, FQNNGV. This CDR3 is built from 15 residues. The CDR3 protein is CASSPRTGVNTEAFF.

The rearrangement links TRBV11-2 to TRBJ2-1; TCRdb proposes TRBD2, but this gene call is untestable without DNA. The V gene's germline CDR1 is SGHAT and CDR2 FQNNGV. The CDR3 runs 14 residues. CDR3 sequence: CASSNSGQVHEQFF.

This chain joins TRBV28 and TRBJ2-5; the TCRdb call, TRBD1, lacks DNA for checking. The CDR3 is made up of 18 amino acids. Germline CDR1 reads MDHEN; CDR2 reads SYDVKM. Here the CDR3 reads CASSLLPFGQISQETQYF.

The J gene is TRBJ2-7, the V gene TRBV7-9. The CDR3 runs to 14 residues. In germline, CDR1 is SEHNR, CDR2 FQNEAQ (reference sequence). The chain's CDR3 is CASSLAPDTYEQYF.

The chain joins TRBV4-3 to TRBJ2-2; there is no DNA to check the TCRdb D call of TRBD1. Per the germline V gene, CDR1 is LGHNA and CDR2 is YSLEER. The CDR3 consists of 15 residues. The CDR3 is CASSQYSTGTGELFF.

V usage is TRBV4-2 and J usage is TRBJ1-3; the TRBD1 assignment by TCRdb is unverifiable without DNA. This CDR3 is 15 amino acids long. In germline, CDR1 is LGHNA, CDR2 YNFKEQ. CDR3 protein: CASSQGHGSGNTIYF.

The V gene is TRBV27, the J gene TRBJ1-5; TCRdb designates TRBD1, a call that cannot be tested without DNA. Germline V lookup: CDR1 MNHEY, CDR2 SMNVEV (reference sequence). The CDR3 has 14 residues. CDR3 sequence: CASSFGQTNQPQHF.

The V call is TRBV19, the J call TRBJ2-2. This CDR3 comprises 16 residues. Germline CDR1 and CDR2: LNHDA and SQIVND (reference sequence). CDR3 protein: CASSIYHGDATGELFF.

CDR3 sequence: CSARRRESYEQYF. The chain employs TRBV20-1 and TRBJ2-7. The germline CDR1 and CDR2 sequences are DFQATT and SNEGSKA (reference sequence). The CDR3 is 13 amino acids.

The CDR3 reads CASSLATGPGDNNQPQHF. V usage is TRBV5-6 and J usage is TRBJ1-5; TCRdb reports TRBD1, a call that lacks DNA to check it against. The CDR3 runs 18 residues. Germline V gives CDR1 SGHDT, CDR2 YYEEEE.

The rearrangement uses TRBV18 and TRBJ2-1. In germline, CDR1 is KGHSH, CDR2 LQKENI. The CDR3 is 12 residues long. CDR3 in amino acids: CASSPLVDEQFF.